The 7 T cell receptor beta chains given below trace back to one sample, sequenced in a study of T cell clones after liver transplantation. TCRdb keeps only in-frame clones here, not all; method: immunoSEQ multiplex PCR. The sample lists about 76,000 clones, approximately 87% occurring once. This material consisted of CD4+ T cells from blood, taken at the 22-month timepoint. These receptors were taken from a human patient who received a liver transplant. Some T cells may be the graft donor's.

This chain uses TRBV30 with TRBJ1-6, with D unclear. Trimming removed 3 bases from V and 0 bases from J, with 12 bases in between. The CDR3 contains 16 residues. The germline V gene encodes CDR1 GTSNPN and CDR2 SVGIG (reference sequence). The CDR3 DNA follows: TGTGCCTGGAGACGACCCCGGAGCTCCTATAATTCACCCCTCCACTTT. It is translated as CAWRRPRSSYNSPLHF.

The rearrangement joins TRBV5-5 to TRBJ2-7, with 12 bases matching TRBD1. The CDR3 spans 18 residues. Trimming took 4 bases from V and 5 from J; bases not matched to a gene: 16. Per germline, CDR1 SGHKS and CDR2 YYEKEE (reference sequence). The CDR3 protein is CASSRRGQGAYPADEQYF. CDR3 bases: TGTGCCAGCAGCCGAAGGGGACAGGGGGCTTATCCGGCCGACGAGCAGTACTTC.

This chain connects TRBV5-1 to TRBJ2-1; D could derive from TRBD1 or TRBD2 (5 bases each). V dropped 2 bases and J dropped 8 bases, with 14 bases sitting between them. The CDR3 totals 14 residues. The germline V gene has CDR1 SGHRS and CDR2 YFSETQ. CDR3 loop: CASSFEGRRDEQFF. The CDR3 bases are TGCGCCAGCAGCTTTGAGGGGCGTAGGGATGAGCAGTTCTTC.

This sequence joins TRBV9 and TRBJ2-2, with 8 positions matching TRBD1. The CDR3 sequence is 16 residues long. V lost 0 bases to trimming and J lost 5 bases; unmatched junction nucleotides: 6. Per germline, CDR1 SGDLS and CDR2 YYNGEE. The CDR3 here is CASSVVGTGTTGELFF. As DNA, the CDR3 is TGTGCCAGCAGCGTAGTAGGGACAGGTACGACCGGGGAGCTGTTTTTT. The full variable domain, rest sourced from reference TRBV9 and TRBJ2-2, is DSGVTQTPKHLITATGQRVTLRCSPRSGDLSVYWYQQSLDQGLQFLIQYYNGEERAKGNILERFSAQQFPDLHSELNLSSLELGDSALYFCASSVVGTGTTGELFFGEGSRLTVL.

As concerns this clone: An end of the junction differs from the germline gene, which may be a read error. The chain couples TRBV4-3 to TRBJ2-3; maybe TRBD2 (6 bases). This CDR3 is built from 13 residues. Germline V gene data show CDR1 as LGHNA and CDR2 as YSLEER. The CDR3 loop reads CASSQEIAGPTDF. CDR3 coding DNA: TGCGCCAGCAGCCAAGAAATTGCGGGGCCAACGGATTTT.

The chain uses TRBV5-3 and TRBJ1-1, with 7 nucleotides matching TRBD1. TRBV5-3 is given ORF status, its function remaining uncertain. Losses at the gene ends were 4 bases for V and 0 bases for J; bases not matched to a gene: 6. The length of the CDR3 is 15 residues. The CDR3 bases are TGTGCCAGAAGCCTTACAGGGGCCCTGAACACTGAAGCTTTCTTT. This gives the protein CARSLTGALNTEAFF.

The rearrangement uses TRBV28 and TRBJ1-5; D unresolved. Germline V gene sequence: CDR1 MDHEN, CDR2 SYDVKM. The CDR3 length is 13 residues. The V gene lost 7 bases and the J gene lost 1 base, with 8 bases spanning the gap. CDR3 sequence: CASNRGSNQPQHF. CDR3 coding DNA: TGTGCCAGCAATCGGGGAAGCAATCAGCCCCAGCATTTT.